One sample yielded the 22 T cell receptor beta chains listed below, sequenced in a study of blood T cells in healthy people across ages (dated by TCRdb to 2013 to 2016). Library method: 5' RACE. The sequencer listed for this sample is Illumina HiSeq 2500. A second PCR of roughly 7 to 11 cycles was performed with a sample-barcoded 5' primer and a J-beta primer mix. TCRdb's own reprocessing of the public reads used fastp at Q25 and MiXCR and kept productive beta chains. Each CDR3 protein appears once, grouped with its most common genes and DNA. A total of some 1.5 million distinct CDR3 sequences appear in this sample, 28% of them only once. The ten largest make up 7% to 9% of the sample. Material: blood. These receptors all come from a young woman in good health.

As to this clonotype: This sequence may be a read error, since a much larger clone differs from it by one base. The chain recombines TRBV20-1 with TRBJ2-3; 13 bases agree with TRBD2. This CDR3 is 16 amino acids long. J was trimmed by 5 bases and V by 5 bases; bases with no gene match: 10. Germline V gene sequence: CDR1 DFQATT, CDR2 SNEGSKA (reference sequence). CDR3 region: CSAPYITSGRGDTQYF. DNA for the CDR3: TGCAGTGCTCCCTACATTACTAGCGGGAGGGGAGATACGCAGTATTTT.

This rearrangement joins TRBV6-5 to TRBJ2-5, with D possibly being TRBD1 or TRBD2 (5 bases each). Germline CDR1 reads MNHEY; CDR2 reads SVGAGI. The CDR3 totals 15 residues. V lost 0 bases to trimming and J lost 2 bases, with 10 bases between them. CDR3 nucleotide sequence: TGTGCCAGCAGTTACTCGGGGACCAGTCAAGAGACCCAGTACTTC. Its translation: CASSYSGTSQETQYF.

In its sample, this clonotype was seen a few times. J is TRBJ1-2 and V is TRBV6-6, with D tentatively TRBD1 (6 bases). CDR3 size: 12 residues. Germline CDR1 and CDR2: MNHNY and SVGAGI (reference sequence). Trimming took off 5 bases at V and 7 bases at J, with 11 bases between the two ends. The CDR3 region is CASSPGDRGYTF. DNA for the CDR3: TGTGCCAGCAGTCCAGGGGATCGTGGCTACACCTTC.

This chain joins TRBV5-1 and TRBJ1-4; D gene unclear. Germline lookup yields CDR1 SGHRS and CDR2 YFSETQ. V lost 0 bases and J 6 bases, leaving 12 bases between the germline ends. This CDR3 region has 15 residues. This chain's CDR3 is CASSLDPGADEKLFF. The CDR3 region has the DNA TGCGCCAGCAGCTTGGATCCGGGAGCGGATGAAAAACTGTTTTTT.

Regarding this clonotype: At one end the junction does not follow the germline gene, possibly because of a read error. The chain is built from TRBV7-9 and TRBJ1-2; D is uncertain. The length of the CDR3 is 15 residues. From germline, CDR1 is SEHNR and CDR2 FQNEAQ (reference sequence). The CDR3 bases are TGTGGCAGCAGCTTTAATCCGGGCAGCAACTATGGCTACACCTTC. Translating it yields CGSSFNPGSNYGYTF.

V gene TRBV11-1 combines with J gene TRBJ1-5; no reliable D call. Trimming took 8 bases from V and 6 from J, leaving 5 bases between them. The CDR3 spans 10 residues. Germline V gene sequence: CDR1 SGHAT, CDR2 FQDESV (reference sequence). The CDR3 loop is CASSAQPQHF. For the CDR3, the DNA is TGTGCCAGCTCAGCTCAGCCCCAGCATTTT.

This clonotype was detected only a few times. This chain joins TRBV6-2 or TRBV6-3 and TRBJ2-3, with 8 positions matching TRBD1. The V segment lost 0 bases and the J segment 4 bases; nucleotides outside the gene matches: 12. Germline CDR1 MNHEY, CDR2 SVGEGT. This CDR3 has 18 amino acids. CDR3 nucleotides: TGTGCCAGCAGTTACTCTGTCCAGGACAGGGATCCAGCAGATACGCAGTATTTT. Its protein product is CASSYSVQDRDPADTQYF.

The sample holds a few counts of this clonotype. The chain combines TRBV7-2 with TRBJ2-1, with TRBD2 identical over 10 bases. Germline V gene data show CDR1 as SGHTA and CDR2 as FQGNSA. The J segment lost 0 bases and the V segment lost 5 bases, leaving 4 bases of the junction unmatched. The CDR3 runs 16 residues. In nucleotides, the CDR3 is TGTGCCAGCAGCCTGGGACTAGCGCTCTCCTACAATGAGCAGTTCTTC. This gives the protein CASSLGLALSYNEQFF. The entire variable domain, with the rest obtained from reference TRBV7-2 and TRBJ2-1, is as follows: GAGVSQSPSNKVTEKGKDVELRCDPISGHTALYWYRQSLGQGLEFLIYFQGNSAPDKSGLPSDRFSAERTGGSVSTLTIQRTQQEDSAVYLCASSLGLALSYNEQFFGPGTRLTVL.

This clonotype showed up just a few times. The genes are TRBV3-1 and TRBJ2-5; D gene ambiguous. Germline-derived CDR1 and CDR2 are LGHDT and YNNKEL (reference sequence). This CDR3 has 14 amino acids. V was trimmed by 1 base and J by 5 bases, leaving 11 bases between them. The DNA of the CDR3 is TGTGCCAGCAGCCAAGGGGTAAATCGGGAGACCCAGTACTTC. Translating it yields CASSQGVNRETQYF.

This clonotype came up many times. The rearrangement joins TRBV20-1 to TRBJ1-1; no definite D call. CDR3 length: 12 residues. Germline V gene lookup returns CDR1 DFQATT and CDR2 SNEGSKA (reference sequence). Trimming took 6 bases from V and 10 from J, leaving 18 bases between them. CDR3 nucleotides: TGCAGTGCCCACAAGCCCGGTCTGGGAGCTTTCTTT. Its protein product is CSAHKPGLGAFF.

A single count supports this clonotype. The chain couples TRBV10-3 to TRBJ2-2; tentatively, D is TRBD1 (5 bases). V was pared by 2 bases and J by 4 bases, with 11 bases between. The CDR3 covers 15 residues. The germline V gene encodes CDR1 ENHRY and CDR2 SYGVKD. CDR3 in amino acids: CAISEGRVSTGELFF. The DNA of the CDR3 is TGTGCCATCAGTGAGGGCAGGGTGAGCACCGGGGAGCTGTTTTTT.

The CDR3 loop is CASSSLLAGGRTGELFF. In nucleotides, the CDR3 is TGTGCCAGCAGCTCCCTCCTAGCGGGGGGGCGCACCGGGGAGCTGTTTTTT. V is TRBV11-3 and J is TRBJ2-2, with 12 bases identical to TRBD2. The length of the CDR3 is 17 residues. V lost 4 bases and J lost 4; bases outside the gene matches: 7. Germline V gene lookup returns CDR1 SGHNT and CDR2 YENEEA.

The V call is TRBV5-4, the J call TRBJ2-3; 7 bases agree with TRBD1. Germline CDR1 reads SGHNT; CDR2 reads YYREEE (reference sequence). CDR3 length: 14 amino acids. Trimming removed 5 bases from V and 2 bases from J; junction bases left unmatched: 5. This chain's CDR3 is CASSTDRFTDTQYF. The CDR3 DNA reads TGTGCCAGCAGTACGGACAGGTTCACAGATACGCAGTATTTT.

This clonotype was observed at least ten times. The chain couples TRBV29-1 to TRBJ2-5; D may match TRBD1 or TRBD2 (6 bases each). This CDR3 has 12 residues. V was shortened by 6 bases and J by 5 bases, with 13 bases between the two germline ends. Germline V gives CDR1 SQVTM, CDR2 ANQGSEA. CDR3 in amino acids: CSVGTQGETQYF. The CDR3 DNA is TGCAGCGTGGGGACTCAGGGGGAGACCCAGTACTTC.

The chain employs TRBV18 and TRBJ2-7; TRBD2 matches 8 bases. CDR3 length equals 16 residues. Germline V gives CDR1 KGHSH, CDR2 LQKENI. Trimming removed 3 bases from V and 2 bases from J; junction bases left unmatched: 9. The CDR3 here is CASSPQLTGGPYEQYF. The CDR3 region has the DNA TGTGCCAGCTCACCGCAGCTAACGGGAGGGCCCTACGAGCAGTACTTC.

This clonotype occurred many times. In DNA, the CDR3 is TGTGCCAGCAGCTTAGACAGGGGAGTTCTGGTTGAGCAGTTCTTC. It codes for CASSLDRGVLVEQFF. The V and J genes are TRBV7-9 and TRBJ2-1; 7 bases line up with TRBD1. The CDR3 totals 15 residues. CDR1 and CDR2 from the germline V gene are SEHNR and FQNEAQ (reference sequence). V gave up 1 base and J gave up 9 bases; unmatched junction bases: 9. Full variable domain (rest looked up from reference TRBV7-9 and TRBJ2-1): DTGVSQNPRHKITKRGQNVTFRCDPISEHNRLYWYRQTLGQGPEFLTYFQNEAQLEKSRLLSDRFSAERPKGSFSTLEIQRTEQGDSAMYLCASSLDRGVLVEQFFGPGTRLTVL.

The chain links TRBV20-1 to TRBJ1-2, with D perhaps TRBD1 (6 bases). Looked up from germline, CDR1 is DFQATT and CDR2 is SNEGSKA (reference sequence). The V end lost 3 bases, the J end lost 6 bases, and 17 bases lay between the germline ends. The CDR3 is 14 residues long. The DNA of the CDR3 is TGCAGTGCTAGTGGTGGACAGCCCATGAATGGCTACACCTTC. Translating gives CSASGGQPMNGYTF.

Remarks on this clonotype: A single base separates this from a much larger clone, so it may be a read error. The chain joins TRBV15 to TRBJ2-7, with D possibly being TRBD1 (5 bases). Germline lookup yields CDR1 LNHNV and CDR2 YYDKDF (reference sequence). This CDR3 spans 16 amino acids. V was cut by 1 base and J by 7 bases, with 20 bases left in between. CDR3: CATSRGHQGAYNEQYF. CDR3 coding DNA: TGTGCCACCAGCAGAGGCCACCAGGGTGCCTACAATGAGCAGTACTTC. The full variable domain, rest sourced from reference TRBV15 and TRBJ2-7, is DAMVIQNPRYQVTQFGKPVTLSCSQTLNHNVMYWYQQKSSQAPKLLFHYYDKDFNNEADTPDNFQSRRPNTSFCFLDIRSPGLGDTAMYLCATSRGHQGAYNEQYFGPGTRLTVT.

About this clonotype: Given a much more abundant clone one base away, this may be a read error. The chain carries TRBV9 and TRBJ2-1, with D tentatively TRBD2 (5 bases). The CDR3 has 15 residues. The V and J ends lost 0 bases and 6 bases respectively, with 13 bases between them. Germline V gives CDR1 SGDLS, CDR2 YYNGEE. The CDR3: CASSVDQAGFNEQFF. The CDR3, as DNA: TGTGCCAGCAGCGTAGACCAGGCGGGTTTCAATGAGCAGTTCTTC.

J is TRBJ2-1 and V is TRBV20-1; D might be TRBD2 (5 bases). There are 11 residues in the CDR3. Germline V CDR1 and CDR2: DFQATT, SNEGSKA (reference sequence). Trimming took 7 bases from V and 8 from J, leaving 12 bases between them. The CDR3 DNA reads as TGCAGTGTGAGGGCCGGTGATGAGCAGTTCTTC. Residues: CSVRAGDEQFF.

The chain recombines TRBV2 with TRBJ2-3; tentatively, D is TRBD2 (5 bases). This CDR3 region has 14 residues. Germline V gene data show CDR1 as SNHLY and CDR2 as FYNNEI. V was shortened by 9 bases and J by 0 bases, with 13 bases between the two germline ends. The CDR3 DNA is TGTGCCAGTCTTCGACTACTGAGCACAGATACGCAGTATTTT. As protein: CASLRLLSTDTQYF.

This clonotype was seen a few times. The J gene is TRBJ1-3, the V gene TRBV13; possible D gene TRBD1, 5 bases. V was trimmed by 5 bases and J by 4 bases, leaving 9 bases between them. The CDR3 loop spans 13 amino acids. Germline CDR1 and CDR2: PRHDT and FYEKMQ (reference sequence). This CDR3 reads CASSNNRGNTIYF. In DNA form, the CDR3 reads TGTGCCAGCAGCAATAACAGGGGAAACACCATATATTTT.